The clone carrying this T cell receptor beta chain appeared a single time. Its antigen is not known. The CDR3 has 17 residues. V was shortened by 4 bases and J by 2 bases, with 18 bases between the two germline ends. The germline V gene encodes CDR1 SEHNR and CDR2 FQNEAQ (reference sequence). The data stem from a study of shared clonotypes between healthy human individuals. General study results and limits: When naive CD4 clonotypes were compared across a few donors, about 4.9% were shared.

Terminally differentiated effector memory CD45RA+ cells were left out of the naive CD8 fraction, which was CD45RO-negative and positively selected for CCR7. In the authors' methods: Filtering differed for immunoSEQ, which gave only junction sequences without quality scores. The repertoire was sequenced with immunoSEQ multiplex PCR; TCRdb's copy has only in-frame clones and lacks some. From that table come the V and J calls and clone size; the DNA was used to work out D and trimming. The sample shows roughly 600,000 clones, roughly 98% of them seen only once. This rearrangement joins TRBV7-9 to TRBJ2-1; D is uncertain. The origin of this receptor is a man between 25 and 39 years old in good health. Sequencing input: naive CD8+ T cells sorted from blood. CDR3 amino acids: CASSSWGREFPYNEQFF. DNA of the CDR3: TGTGCCAGCAGCTCCTGGGGTCGAGAATTCCCCTACAATGAGCAGTTCTTC.